These T cell receptor beta chains were read from a single sample in a study of shared clonotypes between healthy human individuals. Here immunoSEQ multiplex PCR was the method, and the copy in TCRdb shows in-frame clones only, minus some. The sample contains 2 million to 2.5 million clones, more than 85% of which appear only once. The source material was naive CD4+ T cells from PBMCs. All receptors derive from a young man in good health. Some clones in this sample may be carry-over from other donors' samples. Both conserved end residues are trimmed from each CDR3. Fields, in order: V gene, CDR3 length, CDR3 protein.

v_gene: TRBV11-3; len: 11; CDR3aa: ASSRTRSNEQF
v_gene: TRBV6-1; len: 10; CDR3aa: ASKDRATEAF
v_gene: TRBV11-2; len: 17; CDR3aa: ASSPRRTSGQRTEDTQY
v_gene: TRBV18; len: 12; CDR3aa: ASSPPGLKGEAF
v_gene: TRBV11-2; len: 12; CDR3aa: ASSAQRGTDTQY
v_gene: TRBV18; len: 15; CDR3aa: ASSPVDRAGSSEKLF
v_gene: TRBV6-5; len: 12; CDR3aa: ASAQPGGYYGYT
v_gene: TRBV30; len: 14; CDR3aa: AWSVQGSGEGGEQY
v_gene: TRBV7-2; len: 14; CDR3aa: ASSLAASGAYNEQF
v_gene: TRBV18; len: 11; CDR3aa: ASSPPGNEKLF
v_gene: TRBV11-3; len: 11; CDR3aa: ASSFQQGNEQY
v_gene: TRBV5-1; len: 14; CDR3aa: ASSSSTRLEGNEQF
v_gene: TRBV7-8; len: 14; CDR3aa: ASSSIAGSGANVLT
v_gene: TRBV6-5; len: 13; CDR3aa: ATTRGGAGGDEQF
v_gene: TRBV15; len: 12; CDR3aa: ATSLMGNTGELF
v_gene: TRBV18; len: 13; CDR3aa: ASSHGHNSGNTIY
v_gene: TRBV7-8; len: 12; CDR3aa: ASSLVDSSYEQY
v_gene: TRBV15; len: 10; CDR3aa: ATGTVGMEQF
v_gene: TRBV28; len: 14; CDR3aa: ASTTPAGGWYNEQF
v_gene: TRBV7-3; len: 12; CDR3aa: ASSQGVGTDTQY
v_gene: TRBV7-7; len: 16; CDR3aa: ASSLESRQGRNNQPQH
v_gene: TRBV7-2; len: 14; CDR3aa: ASSLGQGAANYGYT
v_gene: TRBV29-1; len: 11; CDR3aa: SVDGTPGTEAF
v_gene: TRBV5-1; len: 12; CDR3aa: ASRSTGGTYEQY
v_gene: TRBV4-3; len: 14; CDR3aa: ASSQALGTGPYGYT
v_gene: TRBV5-1; len: 12; CDR3aa: ASSSPEGSGTQY
v_gene: TRBV30; len: 14; CDR3aa: AWSAGLSTTKYGYT
v_gene: TRBV7-9; len: 13; CDR3aa: ASNNAMAENTEAF
v_gene: TRBV2; len: 9; CDR3aa: ASDRQGEQY
v_gene: TRBV15; len: 11; CDR3aa: ATTRDLVGEQY
v_gene: TRBV4-1; len: 14; CDR3aa: ASSQDGGQGQDTQY
v_gene: TRBV7-8; len: 11; CDR3aa: ASSRSSGTGAF
v_gene: TRBV6-6; len: 14; CDR3aa: ASSYSMDSSTDTQY
v_gene: TRBV19; len: 13; CDR3aa: ASRAGVLGANVLT
v_gene: TRBV30; len: 12; CDR3aa: AWSTGSSGNTIY
v_gene: TRBV30; len: 11; CDR3aa: AWAKGPNTEAF
v_gene: TRBV28; len: 11; CDR3aa: ASSGGRGNEQF
v_gene: TRBV28; len: 17; CDR3aa: ASSFPISLDSSRAYEQY
v_gene: TRBV27; len: 10; CDR3aa: ASSSGTGGQY
v_gene: TRBV5-1; len: 14; CDR3aa: ASSPEVAGGGDTQY
v_gene: TRBV7-6; len: 18; CDR3aa: ASSLSPSPGLAGVLGELF